This T cell receptor beta chain derives from a study of human T cells and chemical hapten exposure. Study results and caveats: DPC sensitization produced no change in TCRs with frequency above 1 in 1000. The presence of alopecia in the donors means their immune response may differ from healthy people's. Controls had significantly fewer large CDR3 similarity clusters than were formed by expanded TCRs.

TCRdb ran MiXCR on the RACE reads and lists one entry per CDR3 protein. The sample contains around 190,000 distinct CDR3 sequences, around 20% of which appear only once. Time point given: patch test 1, 2 weeks after DPC sensitization. Sample treatment: therapeutic diphenylcyclopropenone sensitization with weekly scalp DPC. The J segment lost 3 bases and the V segment lost 7 bases, leaving 8 bases of the junction unmatched. CDR3 length: 13 amino acids. Germline V gene sequence: CDR1 SQVTM, CDR2 ANQGSEA. A note on this clonotype: What it recognizes is unknown.

The TCR sequence derives from a woman in her forties or fifties with alopecia areata. Some clones in this sample may be carry-over from other donors' samples. This rearrangement joins TRBV29-1 to TRBJ2-5, with 7 bases aligning to TRBD1. The sequencing used whole blood, collected in connection with sensitization to the hapten diphenylcyclopropenone (DPC). The CDR3 bases are TGCAGCGGAACCCCCGGGACAGAAGAGACCCAGTACTTC. Residues: CSGTPGTEETQYF.